The sequence of this TCR beta chain was determined in a study of cytomegalovirus exposure and HLA in healthy donors listed by TCRdb under 2017. Describing the broader study: According to an earlier analysis of a few hundred of the donors, some 180 million T cells yielded 90 million to 140 million unique TCR beta sequences and 276 Gb of sequence data. An early release covering about 600 HLA-typed donors comprised around 300 gigabases of sequencing data and tens of millions of unique TCR sequences. The genetic ancestry cluster associated with self-reported Caucasian donors included about four fifths of the approximately 410 genotyped donors. The study was designed to test whether signatures of past pathogen exposure could be identified by cataloging public T cell receptors. The study used immunosequencing to profile the T cell repertoires of 600 to 850 subjects and linked those repertoires to cytomegalovirus serostatus. Besides the first cohort of roughly 660 subjects, a separate validation cohort made up of roughly 120 different subjects was used. To predict cytomegalovirus infection status, the study brought together high-throughput TCR immunosequencing, statistical association of individual TCRs with disease status, and machine learning. A later analysis re-analyzed previously published TCR beta repertoires from 650 to 800 donors and added high-resolution HLA genotyping to study TCR occurrence patterns. The later analysis used no new phenotypic data to find candidate immune exposures, relying instead on TCR beta sequences and their occurrence across donors. An earlier analysis of 587 of the donors applied high-throughput TCR beta sequencing to assess whether each TCR beta V gene segment acted as functional or pseudogenic. Donor age, sex, ethnicity and CMV serostatus were compiled together with the repertoire data. In a later genetic analysis, genome-wide SNP genotypes for 398 of the 666 donors were used, and that subset was treated as a discovery cohort. Every repertoire in the discovery cohort had been generated on one and the same sequencing platform. Both class I and class II loci were covered by HLA typing, at four-digit resolution. The number of typed donors differed by locus: about 620-640 for A, B, C, DRB1 and DQB1; 500 to 550 for DQA1; over 600 for DPA1; and some 450 for DPB1. A handful of DR-DQ haplotypes were handled as single units for association and clustering because linkage in the cohort was strong. Among approximately 370 genotyped donors of the cohort, an average of around 240,000 unique TCR beta nucleotide sequences was sequenced per donor, of which roughly 18% were non-productive. What the research found in general, with its limitations: Because HLA typing was missing for some donors at each locus, association tests included only the typed subset. Roughly uniform sequencing depth across donors was assumed in presence/absence analyses, although this assumption may not hold. According to the authors, the approach could potentially be generalized to other disease states and immunological phenotypes. In vitro tests confirmed that three of the cytomegalovirus-associated TCR beta chains recognize cytomegalovirus antigens. Correlated functional status among segregating V segments might be attributable to linkage disequilibrium, but an unknown experimental factor could not be ruled out. The classifier was reported to diagnose cytomegalovirus status with high specificity and sensitivity in both the original cohort and the validation cohort. Across donors, most TCR sequences were observed very rarely, whereas some public TCRs were present in many individuals. Most CMV-associated TCR beta chains appeared to be HLA-restricted in a later analysis, and the HLA associations seemed to be driven largely by CMV exposure. At a false discovery rate of 0.05, a later analysis linked about 16,000 TCR beta sequences to specific HLA alleles. The study gave a list of some 150 TCR beta chains associated with cytomegalovirus. When HLA alleles, especially DR and DQ, strongly co-occurred, TCR associations were difficult to assign to individual alleles. A group of highly shared sequence variants was considered likely to be a technical artifact of the sequencing pipeline. The only immune exposure information available for the cohort was CMV serostatus. According to a later analysis, TCR association rates differed among HLA loci, with DRB1 alleles showing the most associated TCRs and HLA-C alleles showing the fewest. An earlier analysis of around 600 of the donors showed that most TCR beta V segments appeared in productive rearrangements either about 87% or about 30% of the time, which broadly matched IMGT annotations. In a later analysis, HLA-associated TCR beta chains were found to be more clonally expanded and to have lower generation probabilities than equally common non-associated chains. Because counts were too low, about 18 rarely observed V segments, including chromosome 9 orphons, were left out of the earlier analysis of a few hundred of the donors. A further reported finding was that TCR beta sequences accurately predicted the HLA-A and HLA-B alleles for most subjects in the first cohort. Only TCR beta chains were sequenced in this cohort, and the absence of alpha or paired-chain data limited detectable features. According to a later analysis, parvovirus B19, influenza, CMV and Epstein-Barr virus appeared linked to several top co-occurrence clusters. V-gene and J-gene trimming of TCR beta chains was associated with a missense DCLRE1C variant in a later genetic analysis, and the association was replicated in an independent cohort. Compared with the roughly 700-donor mean, donors in an Asian-associated ancestry cluster had fewer N-insertions in productive TCRs, according to a later genetic analysis.

The library was prepared using the immunoSEQ multiplex PCR assay. A mixture of 60 forward primers for TCR Vbeta segments and 13 reverse primers for TCR Jbeta segments was used in the multiplex PCR. The CDR3 region of rearranged TCR beta genes was amplified from genomic DNA by a multiplex PCR assay. Amplified TCR beta libraries were sequenced as 87-base-pair reads on the Illumina HiSeq System. In the paper's pipeline: A later analysis counted approximately 74 million unique TCR beta chains across the 670 or so repertoires, and some 11 million of these chains were shared by at least two donors. Raw reads were error-corrected and collapsed into unique sequences with a nearest-neighbor algorithm that merged closely related sequences to remove PCR and sequencing errors. CDR3 sequences were aligned to IMGT reference sequences to assign V, D and J gene segments. For a sequence to be retained, a match of at least six nucleotides to both a V gene segment and a J gene segment was required. A rearrangement was called productive if the CDR3 had no stop codons and remained in frame with V and J, and every other rearrangement was called non-productive. Following IMGT convention, CDR3 was defined as the stretch from the second conserved V-encoded cysteine up to the conserved J-encoded phenylalanine. The earlier analysis of some 550 of the donors excluded any sequence lacking an unambiguous match to a single V gene segment. An earlier analysis of approximately 590 of the donors classified V segments as functional when productive rearrangements were above 56.7% and as segregating when the standard deviation between donors was above 5%. To diagnose cytomegalovirus status from the catalog of TCR beta chain sequences, a statistical classification framework was built. V and J gene assignment, in a later analysis, came from comparing TCR nucleotide sequences with IMGT/GENE-DB human TR gene sequences. In a later analysis, CDR3 sequences and most-parsimonious VDJ recombination scenarios were assigned using the TCRdist pipeline. In a later analysis, each TCR beta chain was defined by its CDR3 amino acid sequence together with its V-gene family, and reads lacking a unique V-gene family were excluded. As a way to deal with suspected cross-contamination and a sequencing artifact, a later analysis dropped over 550 nucleotide sequences that were highly shared and had low generation probability. In a later analysis, a clonal expansion index was calculated for each public chain from normalized within-repertoire ranks of inferred template counts. A later analysis computed generation probabilities with a VDJ recombination model fitted to out-of-frame rearrangements, and checked the results against IGoR. In a later analysis, TCR-TCR, TCR-HLA and TCR-CMV co-occurrence was scored with hypergeometric tests, and a repertoire-size bias correction was applied to TCR pairs. False discovery rates were estimated in a later analysis by permuting HLA or CMV assignments 20 times. In a later analysis, co-occurring TCRs were grouped with DBSCAN, and TCRdist sequence similarity was added when clustering was performed within HLA-allele-positive subsets. Repertoires with fewer than 30,000 or more than 120,000 public chains were left out of co-occurrence clustering, as were a handful of repertoires with anomalous nucleotide sharing. What TCRdb holds here is the immuneACCESS table cut down to in-frame rearrangements. Part of the clones is not present; checked against another copy, under half of the missing clones reflect an unresolved V gene, and the others are unexplained. That table gives V, J and clone size, and the DNA gave D and trimming. A total of about 160,000 clones appear in this sample, approximately 80% of them only once. The ten largest clones add up to around 2.5% of the sample.

On this clone itself: This clone's antigen is unknown. Base qualities are missing; no much larger clone stands one base away.

In total, 630 or so healthy bone marrow donors made up the cohort. All cohort members were sampled while nominally healthy, although unrecorded immune exposures were likely present. The donor tested CMV seropositive, placing the donor among the roughly 300 seropositive members of the cohort. A peripheral blood sample was provided by each donor, and peripheral blood mononuclear cells were used for TCR beta sequencing. Genomic DNA was extracted from the blood cell samples with the Qiagen DNeasy Blood Extraction Kit. The TCR comes from a woman between 35 and 50 years old in good health and CMV-seropositive. Material for sequencing was PBMCs.

The CDR3 reads CASGQEGNQPQHF. The sequenced DNA: TGTGCCAGCGGTCAGGAGGGCAATCAGCCCCAGCATTTT. The rearranged segments are TRBV2 and TRBJ1-5; confidence is insufficient to name the D gene. The CDR3 covers 13 residues, taking in both the cysteine and the phenylalanine. Only the CDR3 part of the read is kept: 39 bases, read in frame from the first base. Trimming costs V 8 bases and J 2 bases, and their ends lie 10 bases apart. From a lookup of the germline V gene, CDR1 and CDR2 are SNHLY and FYNNEI.